This TCR beta chain originates from a study of shared clonotypes between healthy human individuals. Overall study results and limits: Shared clonotypes: about 5% naive CD4, roughly 3.8% naive CD8, roughly 2.2% memory CD4, approximately 0.41% memory CD8. Naive subsets tended to show greater estimated richness than memory subsets.

V was shortened by 3 bases and J by 7 bases, with 11 bases between the two germline ends. CDR1 is SGDLS and CDR2 is YYNGEE in the germline V gene. This CDR3 is 13 amino acids long. On this clone itself: What it binds is unknown.

Repertoires were generated with immunoSEQ multiplex PCR, while TCRdb's copy carries only in-frame clones and drops some. The sample holds millions of clones; 85% to 95% are singletons and the top ten take roughly 0.13%. The source of this sequence is a young man in good health. Source material: naive CD4+ T cells sorted from blood. The subset is: CD45RA+ positively selected. This chain joins TRBV9 and TRBJ2-1; a possible D gene is TRBD1 (6 bases). The CDR3 DNA follows: TGTGCCAGCAGCGCCACAGGGCTGAATGAGCAGTTCTTC. Translated, it gives CASSATGLNEQFF.